Listed here are 32 T cell receptor beta chains from one sample, sequenced in a study of T-cell reconstitution after alpha-beta-depleted transplantation in children (dated by TCRdb to 2016 to 2018). The receptor library was made with PCR. Sequenced on an Illumina HiSeq 2500. Molecular barcoding was employed in the preparation of TCR libraries, with unique molecular identifiers being used to normalize TCRbeta repertoire quantification. Through fastp at Q25 and MiXCR, TCRdb rebuilt clones from the public reads, retaining in-frame beta chains. Every distinct CDR3 protein forms one entry, paired with its most common genes and DNA. The table for this sample lists fewer than 750,000 distinct CDR3 sequences; under 30% of them were counted only once. Clones ranked in the top ten supply around 14% of the sample. The sample's treatment or condition label, decoded: allogeneic hematopoietic cell transplantation with graft depleted of TCRalphabeta T cells and CD19 B cells.

The material sequenced was PBMCs, mostly from graft donor cells, taken 360 days after TCRalphabeta/CD19-depleted stem cell transplant. All receptors derive from a boy younger than two who had a stem cell transplant for acute myeloid leukemia, so the T cells may come from the graft donor.

This clonotype was found many times. The chain recombines TRBV28 with TRBJ2-1, with D perhaps TRBD1 or TRBD2 (5 bases each). Germline CDR1 is MDHEN and CDR2 is SYDVKM. The CDR3 totals 16 residues. Between the trimmed V and J ends, which lost 5 bases and 12 bases, there was a span of 26 bases. The CDR3 loop reads CASSLRWDGPKRGQFF. The CDR3 DNA is TGTGCCAGCAGTCTTAGATGGGACGGACCTAAAAGGGGGCAGTTCTTC.

The sample holds many counts of this clonotype. The gene calls are TRBV6-2 or TRBV6-3 and TRBJ2-3; D unclear. Germline V gene data show CDR1 as MNHEY and CDR2 as SVGEGT. There are 14 residues in the CDR3. Trimming stripped 8 bases from V and 1 base from J, with 13 bases between. For the CDR3, the DNA is TGTGCCAGCGAAGATCCCCCCGGCACAGATACGCAGTATTTT. Translating gives CASEDPPGTDTQYF.

This clonotype was counted many times. The gene calls are TRBV3-1 and TRBJ1-1; 8 bases agree with TRBD1. V dropped 2 bases and J dropped 10; count of bases not matched to a gene: 12. Germline loops: CDR1 LGHDT, CDR2 YNNKEL (reference sequence). The CDR3 loop spans 15 amino acids. The CDR3, as DNA: TGTGCCAGCAGCCAACCCCCGGGACAGGTAGCTGGAGCTTTCTTT. Its translation is CASSQPPGQVAGAFF.

Only a few counts were recorded for this clonotype. The chain links TRBV18 to TRBJ1-2; D is undetermined. Germline V gene lookup returns CDR1 KGHSH and CDR2 LQKENI. V lost 3 bases, J lost 4 bases, and 9 bases lay in between. This CDR3 spans 13 amino acids. The CDR3 nucleotides are TGTGCCAGCTCACCTGGACTGAGCTATGGCTACACCTTC. It specifies CASSPGLSYGYTF.

V is TRBV20-1 and J is TRBJ2-5; D unresolved. Looked up from germline, CDR1 is DFQATT and CDR2 is SNEGSKA (reference sequence). The CDR3 covers 11 residues. CDR3 sequence (DNA): TGCAGCGACGAAGTGGGCGAGACCCAGTACTTC. Its translation is CSDEVGETQYF.

This clonotype was observed a handful of times. The chain links TRBV20-1 to TRBJ2-1, with D possibly matching TRBD2 (7 bases). The V end was cut by 0 bases, the J end by 9 bases, with 15 bases between. CDR1 and CDR2 (germline): DFQATT, SNEGSKA (reference sequence). CDR3 length: 14 amino acids. CDR3 region: CSARDLGGGFEQFF. The CDR3, as DNA: TGCAGTGCTAGAGATCTGGGGGGGGGCTTTGAGCAGTTCTTC.

The gene calls are TRBV25-1 and TRBJ1-1, with a tentative D call TRBD1 (6 bases). V was shortened by 7 bases and J by 7 bases, with 10 bases between the two germline ends. This CDR3 is 11 amino acids long. In germline, CDR1 is MGHDK, CDR2 SYGVNS. CDR3 sequence (DNA): TGTGCCAGCATGAGGGGGATTGAAGCTTTCTTT. Its translation: CASMRGIEAFF.

This clonotype appeared a few times. V and J are TRBV7-2 and TRBJ1-2; D not certain. Per the germline V gene, CDR1 is SGHTA and CDR2 is FQGNSA. The V gene lost 5 bases and the J gene lost 8 bases, with 12 bases spanning the gap. The CDR3 spans 12 residues. The CDR3 bases are TGTGCCAGCAGCCGTCGTGCCTTAGGCTACACCTTC. Protein: CASSRRALGYTF.

This clonotype has more than one count but fewer than ten. CDR3 in amino acids: CASGLVLGQPEYEQYF. The CDR3 DNA reads TGTGCTAGTGGTTTGGTATTGGGCCAACCAGAATACGAGCAGTACTTC. This rearrangement joins TRBV12-5 to TRBJ2-7; D gene uncertain. The V end was cut by 0 bases, the J end by 4 bases, with 16 bases between. From germline, CDR1 is LGHNT and CDR2 FRNRAP. This CDR3 contains 16 residues.

The gene calls are TRBV20-1 and TRBJ2-1; 9 bases map to TRBD1. This CDR3 spans 14 amino acids. With V trimmed by 2 bases and J by 5 bases, 4 bases remained unmatched. The V gene's germline CDR1 is DFQATT and CDR2 SNEGSKA (reference sequence). CDR3 protein: CSARRDRVNNEQFF. The CDR3 coding sequence is TGCAGTGCTAGACGGGACAGGGTAAACAATGAGCAGTTCTTC.

The table lists this clonotype with many counts. The chain couples TRBV29-1 to TRBJ2-3; 10 nucleotides match TRBD1. The CDR3 is 13 amino acids. The germline gives CDR1 SQVTM, CDR2 ANQGSEA. The V segment lost 3 bases and the J segment 5 bases; nucleotides outside the gene matches: 2. CDR3 nucleotides: TGCAGCGTTGAGGGACAGGGGCAAGATACGCAGTATTTT. Residues: CSVEGQGQDTQYF.

This clonotype was picked up many times. Here the CDR3 reads CASSPRLTSGRYNEQFF. CDR3 DNA: TGTGCCAGCAGCCCCAGACTGACTAGCGGGCGGTACAATGAGCAGTTCTTC. The chain uses TRBV3-1 and TRBJ2-1, with 10 bases fitting TRBD2. CDR3 length: 17 residues. The J segment lost 4 bases and the V segment lost 4 bases, leaving 10 bases of the junction unmatched. In germline, CDR1 is LGHDT, CDR2 YNNKEL (reference sequence).

This clonotype was observed many times. J is TRBJ2-7 and V is TRBV6-5; D is possibly TRBD2 (5 bases). CDR1 and CDR2 from the germline V gene are MNHEY and SVGAGI. CDR3 length: 16 amino acids. V lost 0 bases to trimming and J lost 9 bases, with 21 bases between them. The CDR3 reads CASSYSPPGSMGWQYF. DNA of the CDR3: TGTGCCAGCAGTTACTCTCCGCCGGGGTCGATGGGATGGCAGTACTTC.

The chain joins TRBV4-2 to TRBJ2-3, with D possibly TRBD2 on 7 matching bases. The germline V and J ends were trimmed by 1 base and 0 bases, with 14 bases remaining between them. CDR3 length: 17 residues. CDR1 is LGHNA and CDR2 is YNFKEQ in the germline V gene. In nucleotides, the CDR3 is TGTGCCAGCAGCCAAGCTGGAGGCGGGGGCAGCACAGATACGCAGTATTTT. Amino acids: CASSQAGGGGSTDTQYF.

This clonotype was recorded many times. The chain joins TRBV6-2 or TRBV6-3 to TRBJ2-1, with TRBD1 matching 7 bases. With V trimmed by 2 bases and J by 3 bases, 13 bases remained unmatched. From germline, CDR1 is MNHEY and CDR2 SVGEGT. The CDR3 has 18 residues. In DNA, the CDR3 is TGTGCCAGCAGTTACCTACCCGGCGGAACAGGGGACTACAATGAGCAGTTCTTC. Protein: CASSYLPGGTGDYNEQFF.

The CDR3 is CASSLGSGSYLNEQFF. The CDR3 nucleotides read TGCGCCAGCAGCCTGGGTAGCGGTTCTTACCTTAATGAGCAGTTCTTC. This chain uses TRBV4-3 with TRBJ2-1, with D perhaps matching TRBD2 (6 bases). Looked up from germline, CDR1 is LGHNA and CDR2 is YSLEER. The CDR3 loop spans 16 amino acids. V was pared by 4 bases and J by 7 bases, with 20 bases between.

This clonotype was seen only a few times. This chain connects TRBV7-2 to TRBJ2-3; tentative D call: TRBD2 (5 bases). This CDR3 has 15 amino acids. Germline lookup yields CDR1 SGHTA and CDR2 FQGNSA. V shed 2 bases and J shed 2 bases, with 11 bases lying between them. The CDR3 loop is CASSLWGADTDTQYF. The CDR3 DNA follows: TGTGCCAGCAGCTTATGGGGAGCCGACACAGATACGCAGTATTTT.

This clonotype was observed a few times. The J gene is TRBJ1-1, the V gene TRBV29-1; 9 positions agree with TRBD1. The CDR3 is made up of 13 amino acids. The germline V gene has CDR1 SQVTM and CDR2 ANQGSEA. V shed 4 bases and J 10 bases; nucleotides not matched to a gene: 10. In DNA, the CDR3 is TGCAGCGTTGTAACGGGACAGGGTTATGGAGCTTTCTTT. Translated: CSVVTGQGYGAFF.

As regards this clonotype: A much larger clone sits a single nucleotide away, making a read error possible. The conserved phenylalanine or tryptophan is not found at the CDR3 terminus, so this likely reflects a read error. This chain uses TRBV29-1 with TRBJ2-5; D unclear. This CDR3 has 11 amino acids. The germline V and J ends were trimmed by 5 bases and 5 bases, with 9 bases remaining between them. The germline CDR1 and CDR2 sequences are SQVTM and ANQGSEA. The CDR3 bases are TGCAGCGTTCGGACGGTTGAGACCCAGTACTAC. This codes for CSVRTVETQYY.

The chain carries TRBV5-1 and TRBJ1-1; no clear D gene. Trimming took 3 bases from V and 4 from J, leaving 19 bases between them. In germline, CDR1 is SGHRS, CDR2 YFSETQ. The CDR3 length is 16 residues. This CDR3 is CASSSSSDAMGTEAFF. The CDR3, as DNA: TGCGCCAGCAGCTCAAGCTCCGACGCCATGGGCACTGAAGCTTTCTTT.

This chain connects TRBV3-1 to TRBJ1-5; D may be TRBD1 (6 bases). The CDR3 consists of 18 residues. Trimming stripped 1 base from V and 3 bases from J, with 19 bases between. Germline V gene lookup returns CDR1 LGHDT and CDR2 YNNKEL (reference sequence). The CDR3, as DNA: TGTGCCAGCAGCCAAGGGTTTTCGGGGGCCGAGGACAATCAGCCCCAGCATTTT. It yields the protein CASSQGFSGAEDNQPQHF.

The table lists this clonotype with many counts. The chain employs TRBV29-1 and TRBJ2-2, with D unresolved. Trimming stripped 5 bases from V and 0 bases from J, with 22 bases between. CDR1 is SQVTM, CDR2 ANQGSEA, per germline. This CDR3 is built from 18 residues. The CDR3 sequence: CSVSPENIPAANTGELFF. CDR3 DNA: TGCAGCGTTTCTCCGGAGAATATTCCGGCAGCGAACACCGGGGAGCTGTTTTTT.

The chain joins TRBV2 to TRBJ2-1; 7 bases align to TRBD1. This CDR3 has 13 residues. From germline, CDR1 is SNHLY and CDR2 FYNNEI. V lost 3 bases and J lost 7; bases outside the gene matches: 3. CDR3 DNA: TGTGCCAGCAGTGAGACAGGGTTAAATGAGCAGTTCTTC. Translating it yields CASSETGLNEQFF.

At least ten counts were recorded for this clonotype. This sequence joins TRBV10-3 and TRBJ2-3; possible D gene TRBD1, 5 bases. The CDR3 extends over 14 amino acids. Germline V lookup: CDR1 ENHRY, CDR2 SYGVKD. The V end lost 4 bases, the J end lost 1 base, and 9 bases lay between the germline ends. The CDR3 region is CAISGTTGTDTQYF. The CDR3 DNA follows: TGTGCCATCAGTGGTACGACAGGCACAGATACGCAGTATTTT.

This clonotype appeared many times. V is TRBV7-9 and J is TRBJ2-7, with D tentatively TRBD1 or TRBD2 (7 bases each). The CDR3 sequence is 15 residues long. CDR1 is SEHNR, CDR2 FQNEAQ, per germline (reference sequence). The germline V and J ends were trimmed by 2 bases and 3 bases, with 14 bases remaining between them. CDR3 DNA sequence: TGTGCCAGCAGCTTAAGTGACAGGGAGGGCTACGAGCAGTACTTC. Translation gives CASSLSDREGYEQYF. The full variable domain, its missing parts supplied by reference TRBV7-9 and TRBJ2-7, is DTGVSQNPRHKITKRGQNVTFRCDPISEHNRLYWYRQTLGQGPEFLTYFQNEAQLEKSRLLSDRFSAERPKGSFSTLEIQRTEQGDSAMYLCASSLSDREGYEQYFGPGTRLTVT.

This chain uses TRBV4-3 with TRBJ2-1; the D call may be TRBD1 or TRBD2 (6 bases each). V lost 3 bases and J lost 12, with 18 bases in between. Germline V CDR1 and CDR2: LGHNA, YSLEER. This CDR3 region has 14 residues. CDR3 DNA sequence: TGCGCCAGCAGCCAGACTGGGGGGCCAAGGGGGCAGTTCTTC. Protein: CASSQTGGPRGQFF.

The chain is built from TRBV7-2 and TRBJ1-3; possibly TRBD1 for D (6 bases). The germline V gene has CDR1 SGHTA and CDR2 FQGNSA. This CDR3 comprises 17 residues. V lost 2 bases, J lost 4 bases, and 18 bases lay in between. CDR3 loop: CASSLRVGGAVGNTIYF. The CDR3 DNA reads TGTGCCAGCAGCTTAAGAGTTGGGGGGGCAGTCGGAAACACCATATATTTT.

A few counts support this clonotype. The rearrangement uses TRBV12-3 or TRBV12-4 and TRBJ2-3, with a tentative D call TRBD2 (6 bases). With 5 bases removed from V and 7 bases from J, the gap between germline ends came to 22 bases. The CDR3 runs to 16 residues. The CDR3 coding sequence is TGTGCCAGCAGTCGACCCGGACGCCCGGGGGTCAATACGCAGTATTTT. Protein product: CASSRPGRPGVNTQYF.

This clonotype occurred many times. The chain couples TRBV20-1 to TRBJ2-1; the match to TRBD1 covers 10 bases. Germline assignment: CDR1 DFQATT and CDR2 SNEGSKA (reference sequence). The trim removed 3 bases at V and 7 bases at J, leaving 3 bases unmatched. This CDR3 has 13 residues. CDR3 protein: CSARGQGRNEQFF. Here the CDR3 DNA reads TGCAGTGCTAGGGGACAGGGGAGAAATGAGCAGTTCTTC.

This chain links TRBV12-3 or TRBV12-4 with TRBJ2-4; 7 bases line up with TRBD1. This CDR3 has 19 amino acids. V dropped 8 bases and J dropped 0; count of bases not matched to a gene: 19. CDR3 in amino acids: CASCLRGTTGIGAKNIQYF. In nucleotides, the CDR3 is TGTGCCAGCTGTCTTAGGGGCACGACAGGGATTGGAGCCAAAAACATTCAGTACTTC.

This clonotype was recorded many times. The gene calls are TRBV4-1 and TRBJ2-1, with D tentatively TRBD1 or TRBD2 (6 bases each). The CDR3 runs 17 residues. Germline CDR1 and CDR2: MGHRA and YSYEKL. V lost 0 bases to trimming and J lost 7 bases, with 19 bases between them. The CDR3 DNA is TGCGCCAGCAGCCAAGATAGGAGGGGACAATACGATAATGAGCAGTTCTTC. Translating it yields CASSQDRRGQYDNEQFF.

This clonotype was counted only a few times. The CDR3: CSAHRTESYNEQFF. In DNA, the CDR3 is TGCAGTGCCCACAGGACGGAGTCCTACAATGAGCAGTTCTTC. J is TRBJ2-1 and V is TRBV20-1; TRBD1 might be the D (5 bases). Trimming removed 6 bases at V and 1 base at J, with 13 bases between. This CDR3 comprises 14 residues. Germline CDR1 DFQATT, CDR2 SNEGSKA (reference sequence).